Described below is a single T cell receptor beta chain sequence and its context. The junction had 3 bases not matched to a gene; V was cut back by 3 bases and J by 3 bases. The CDR3 totals 17 residues. CDR1 is ENHRY and CDR2 is SYGVKD in the germline V gene. This entry is derived from a study of blood T cell repertoires in COVID-19. Repertoires were generated with immunoSEQ multiplex PCR, while TCRdb's copy carries only in-frame clones and drops some. This sample carries about 46,000 clones, about 85% of them seen once, and the ten largest clones take approximately 3.1%. The chain has TRBV10-3 and TRBJ2-3, with 16 bases fitting TRBD2. The TCR sequence derives from a woman between 50 and 59 years old who had recovered from COVID-19. Sequencing input: PBMCs or T cells enriched from blood (not recorded which). This chain's CDR3 is CAISEGTSGRGTDTQYF. As DNA, the CDR3 is TGTGCCATCAGTGAAGGGACTAGCGGGAGGGGAACAGATACGCAGTATTTT.